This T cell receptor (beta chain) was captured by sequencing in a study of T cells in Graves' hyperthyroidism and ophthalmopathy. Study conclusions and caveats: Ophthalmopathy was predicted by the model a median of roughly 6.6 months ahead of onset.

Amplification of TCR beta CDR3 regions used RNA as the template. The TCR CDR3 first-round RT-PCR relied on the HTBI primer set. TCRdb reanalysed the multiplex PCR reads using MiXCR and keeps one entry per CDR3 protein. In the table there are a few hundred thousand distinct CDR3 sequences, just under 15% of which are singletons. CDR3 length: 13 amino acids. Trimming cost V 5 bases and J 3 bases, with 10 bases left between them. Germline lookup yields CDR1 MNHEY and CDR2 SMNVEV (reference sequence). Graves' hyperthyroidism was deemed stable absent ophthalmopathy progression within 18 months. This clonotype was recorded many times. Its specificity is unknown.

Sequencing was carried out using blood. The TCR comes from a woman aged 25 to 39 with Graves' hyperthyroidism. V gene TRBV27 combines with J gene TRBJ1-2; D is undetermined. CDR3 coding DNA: TGTGCCAGCAGTAAAGGCCTCTACTATGGCTACACCTTC. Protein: CASSKGLYYGYTF.